This T cell receptor (beta chain) was profiled in a study of OX40 agonist ivuxolimab in advanced cancers. This clone was counted ten times or more. Assay: immunoSEQ multiplex PCR; the TCRdb copy retains only in-frame clones and omits some. The sample includes about 73,000 clones, over 75% of them seen just once. The sample in question was CD4+ or CD8+ T cells sorted from blood, obtained in a trial of the OX40 agonist ivuxolimab. The receptor's source is an adult with an advanced solid tumor such as melanoma, head and neck, liver or kidney cancer.

Here the CDR3 reads CASRPGLETYEQYF. In nucleotides, the CDR3 is TGTGCCAGCAGACCGGGACTAGAAACCTACGAGCAGTACTTC. This rearrangement joins TRBV2 to TRBJ2-7, with 8 nucleotides matching TRBD2. Losses at the gene ends were 6 bases for V and 2 bases for J; bases not matched to a gene: 6. This CDR3 is built from 14 residues. The germline gives CDR1 SNHLY, CDR2 FYNNEI.